The rows below give T cell receptor beta chains drawn from one sample of a study of OX40 agonist ivuxolimab in advanced cancers. Method: immunoSEQ multiplex PCR; TCRdb's copy keeps in-frame clones and lacks some. This sample has around 6,100 clones, with less than 90% found just once. The sample here was CD4+ or CD8+ T cells sorted from blood, taken in a trial of the OX40 agonist ivuxolimab. The receptors were sampled from an adult with an advanced solid tumor such as melanoma, head and neck, liver or kidney cancer. The CDR3 runs from the conserved cysteine through the conserved F or W. D genes are given only for firm matches. Only some rows state a clone size, as once, few, many or a class for expanded clones.

CDR3nt	CDR3aa	abundance	v_gene	j_gene	d_gene
TGTGCCAGCAGCGTAGGGGGGGGCCCCGGGAATGAGCAGTTCTTC	CASSVGGGPGNEQFF	few	TRBV9	TRBJ2-1	.
TGTGCCAGCAGCTTGCAGGGAGTCGAAGGAGATACGCAGTATTTT	CASSLQGVEGDTQYF	.	TRBV13	TRBJ2-3	.
TGTGCCAGCAGCTTGGACAGGGGCGGGATGAACACTGAAGCTTTCTTT	CASSLDRGGMNTEAFF	.	TRBV5-4	TRBJ1-1	TRBD1
TGTGCCAGCAGTTATGGGGGGACCTACGAGCAGTACTTC	CASSYGGTYEQYF	.	TRBV6-5	TRBJ2-7	.
TGCGCCAGCAGCTTCGGCGACAGTCGAATGAACACTGAAGCTTTCTTT	CASSFGDSRMNTEAFF	.	TRBV5-1	TRBJ1-1	.
TGCGCCAGCAGCCACCTCGGGGCTGAGGCCGAGACCCAGTACTTC	CASSHLGAEAETQYF	.	TRBV4-1	TRBJ2-5	.
TGTGCCAGCAGCTTAAGGGCGGAGGGTGAGCTGTTTTTT	CASSLRAEGELFF	.	TRBV7-3	TRBJ2-2	.
TGCGCCAGCAGCCGAGGGGCGGGCACTGAAGCTTTCTTT	CASSRGAGTEAFF	.	TRBV5-1	TRBJ1-1	.
TGTGCCAGCAGCCCCCGGACGGATGGCTACACCTTC	CASSPRTDGYTF	.	TRBV9	TRBJ1-2	.
TGTGCCAGCAGCCCGGGACAGGGTGAAGACGAGCAGTACTTC	CASSPGQGEDEQYF	.	TRBV13	TRBJ2-7	TRBD1
TGTGCCAGCAGTGACTCACGGACTAGCGGGACCGGGGAGCTGTTTTTT	CASSDSRTSGTGELFF	.	TRBV6-4	TRBJ2-2	TRBD2
TGTGCCAGCAGCGTAGGGGCTAGCGGGAGACCCGAGCAGTACTTC	CASSVGASGRPEQYF	.	TRBV9	TRBJ2-7	TRBD2
TGTGCCAGCAGCCCAGGGCCCACCGTACTAGCGGTATCCTACAATGAGCAGTTCTTC	CASSPGPTVLAVSYNEQFF	.	TRBV9	TRBJ2-1	TRBD2
TGTGCCAGCAGCTTCGGCGGGAGGGGTGCCACTGAAGCTTTCTTT	CASSFGGRGATEAFF	.	TRBV13	TRBJ1-1	.
TGTGCCAGCAGTGAAGCCAATCCAGCCACAGATACGCAGTATTTT	CASSEANPATDTQYF	.	TRBV6-1	TRBJ2-3	.
TGTGCCAGCAGCTTGGGCGGGGTAACTGGCTACGAGCAGTACTTC	CASSLGGVTGYEQYF	.	TRBV5-4	TRBJ2-7	.
TGTGCCAGCAGCAGGGACAGGGGGTCGAGCTCCTACGAGCAGTACTTC	CASSRDRGSSSYEQYF	.	TRBV7-9	TRBJ2-7	TRBD1
TGTGCCAGTAGTGTTTCCTCGAACACTGAAGCTTTCTTT	CASSVSSNTEAFF	.	TRBV19	TRBJ1-1	.
TGTGCCAGCAGTTACCCTGGGACCTACCCCTACGAGCAGTACTTC	CASSYPGTYPYEQYF	once	TRBV6-5	TRBJ2-7	.
TGCGCCAGCAAGGAGAAGGACATTCAGTACTTC	CASKEKDIQYF	once	TRBV4-1	TRBJ2-4	.
TGTGCCAGCAGCCTGACAGGGGATAATGGCTACACCTTC	CASSLTGDNGYTF	few	TRBV25-1	TRBJ1-2	TRBD1
TGCGCCAGCAGTGAGTCGAGGTGGACTAGCGGGGCCGCAGATACGCAGTATTTT	CASSESRWTSGAADTQYF	.	TRBV10-2	TRBJ2-3	TRBD2
TGTGCCAGCAGTGACCCTAGCGGGAGCACAGATACGCAGTATTTT	CASSDPSGSTDTQYF	.	TRBV2	TRBJ2-3	TRBD2
TGTGCCAGCAGCGTATCGGGTCAGAGGAATGAGCAGTTCTTC	CASSVSGQRNEQFF	.	TRBV9	TRBJ2-1	.
TGTGCCAGCAGTTTATTCGGGGGCGGCAGGGGATATGGCTACACCTTC	CASSLFGGGRGYGYTF	few	TRBV27	TRBJ1-2	.
TGTGCCAGCCAAACAGGGGGGACTGAAGCTTTCTTT	CASQTGGTEAFF	medium-sized	TRBV7-9	TRBJ1-1	TRBD1
TGCAGCGTTGAGAAAGACAGGGGTTTCGCGGGAGGGATCACAGATACGCAGTATTTT	CSVEKDRGFAGGITDTQYF	.	TRBV29-1	TRBJ2-3	.
TGCGCCAGCAGCTTGTATCCGGATCAGCCCCAGCATTTT	CASSLYPDQPQHF	.	TRBV5-1	TRBJ1-5	.
TGTGCCAGCAGTTTATTGGGGGCCCAAGAGACCCAGTACTTC	CASSLLGAQETQYF	.	TRBV28	TRBJ2-5	.
TGTGCCAGCAGCTTAGGATGGACAGGAGACTACGAGCAGTACTTC	CASSLGWTGDYEQYF	.	TRBV11-2	TRBJ2-7	TRBD1
TGTGCCAGCAGCGCCGTGGGGGGGGAGACAGATACGCAGTATTTT	CASSAVGGETDTQYF	.	TRBV5-4	TRBJ2-3	TRBD2
TGTGCCACCAACCAGGACAACATAAATGAAAAACTGTTTTTT	CATNQDNINEKLFF	few	TRBV28	TRBJ1-4	.